The T cell receptor beta chain described here comes from a study of blood T cell repertoires in COVID-19. For the study at large: Donors in the United States, Italy and Spain gave samples during acute or convalescent COVID-19. PBMCs, B-cell-depleted T cells, or T cells provided the cDNA or gDNA that made up the material.

Per the original data handling: The assay estimated nucleated cells by amplifying reference gene primers. Sequenced by immunoSEQ multiplex PCR; TCRdb stores in-frame clones only, minus some. D and trimming were read from the DNA, whereas the V and J calls and clone size are those reported in that table. The sample includes fewer than 85,000 clones, around 86% of them seen just once. Trimming removed 1 base at V and 6 bases at J, with 10 bases between. Germline CDR1 reads SNHLY; CDR2 reads FYNNEI. CDR3 length: 15 residues. The clonotype comes from a man aged 50 to 59 with active COVID-19. The rearrangement joins TRBV2 to TRBJ1-6, with D perhaps matching TRBD1 (5 bases). The sample taken for sequencing was peripheral blood. CDR3 DNA sequence: TGTGCCAGCAGTGAAGTACCGACAGTTAATTCACCCCTCCACTTT. The encoded protein is CASSEVPTVNSPLHF.